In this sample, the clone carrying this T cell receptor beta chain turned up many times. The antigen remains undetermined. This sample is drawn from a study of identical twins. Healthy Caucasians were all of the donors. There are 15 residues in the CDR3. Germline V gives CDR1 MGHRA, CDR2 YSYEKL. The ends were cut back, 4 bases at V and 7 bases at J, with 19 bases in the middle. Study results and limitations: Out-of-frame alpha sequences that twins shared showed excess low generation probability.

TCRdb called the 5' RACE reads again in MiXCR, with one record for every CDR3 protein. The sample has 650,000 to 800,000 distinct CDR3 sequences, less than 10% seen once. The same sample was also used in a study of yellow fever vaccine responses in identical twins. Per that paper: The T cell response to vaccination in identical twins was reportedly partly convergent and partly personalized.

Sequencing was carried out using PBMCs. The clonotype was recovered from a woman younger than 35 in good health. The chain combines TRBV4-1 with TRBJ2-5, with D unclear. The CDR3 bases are TGCGCCAGCAGCCCGAGCGACGGTACGGTTCGGACCCAGTACTTC. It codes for CASSPSDGTVRTQYF.